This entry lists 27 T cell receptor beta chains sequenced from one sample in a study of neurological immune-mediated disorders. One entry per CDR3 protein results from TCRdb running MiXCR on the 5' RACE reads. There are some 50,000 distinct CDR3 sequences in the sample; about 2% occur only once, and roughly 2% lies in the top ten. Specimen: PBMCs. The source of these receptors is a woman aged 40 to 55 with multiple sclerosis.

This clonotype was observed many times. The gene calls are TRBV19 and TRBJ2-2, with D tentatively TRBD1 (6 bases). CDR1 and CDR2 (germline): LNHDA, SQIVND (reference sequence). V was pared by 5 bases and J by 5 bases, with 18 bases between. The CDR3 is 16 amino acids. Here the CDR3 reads CASSVLQGRGTGELFF. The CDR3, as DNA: TGTGCCAGTAGTGTACTTCAGGGGCGAGGGACCGGGGAGCTGTTTTTT. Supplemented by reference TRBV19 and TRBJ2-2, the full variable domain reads DGGITQSPKYLFRKEGQNVTLSCEQNLNHDAMYWYRQDPGQGLRLIYYSQIVNDFQKGDIAEGYSVSREKKESFPLTVTSAQKNPTAFYLCASSVLQGRGTGELFFGEGSRLTVL.

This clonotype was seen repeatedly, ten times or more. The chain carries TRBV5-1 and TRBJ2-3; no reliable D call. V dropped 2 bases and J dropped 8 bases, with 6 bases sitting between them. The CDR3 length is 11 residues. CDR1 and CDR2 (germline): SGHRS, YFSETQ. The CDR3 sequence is CASSLTGTQYF. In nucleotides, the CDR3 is TGCGCCAGCAGCTTAACCGGTACGCAGTATTTT.

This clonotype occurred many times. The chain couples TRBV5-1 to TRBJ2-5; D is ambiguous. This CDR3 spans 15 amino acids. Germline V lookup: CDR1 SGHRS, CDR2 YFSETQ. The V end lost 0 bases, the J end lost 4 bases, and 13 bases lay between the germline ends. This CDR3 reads CASSLASMGSETQYF. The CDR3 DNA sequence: TGCGCCAGCAGCTTGGCAAGTATGGGTTCAGAGACCCAGTACTTC.

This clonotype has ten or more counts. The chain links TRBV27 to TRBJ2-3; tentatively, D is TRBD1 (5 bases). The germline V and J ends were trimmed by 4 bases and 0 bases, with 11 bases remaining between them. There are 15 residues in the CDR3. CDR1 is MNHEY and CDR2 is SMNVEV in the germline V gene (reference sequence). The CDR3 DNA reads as TGTGCCAGCAGTTCCTTCAGGGCTAGCACAGATACGCAGTATTTT. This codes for CASSSFRASTDTQYF.

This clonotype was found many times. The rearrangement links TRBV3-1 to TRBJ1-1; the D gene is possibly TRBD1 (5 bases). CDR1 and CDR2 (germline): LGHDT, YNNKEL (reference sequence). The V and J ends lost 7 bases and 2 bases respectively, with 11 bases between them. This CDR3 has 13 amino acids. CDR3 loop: CASNMGLNTEAFF. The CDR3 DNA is TGTGCCAGCAACATGGGACTAAACACTGAAGCTTTCTTT.

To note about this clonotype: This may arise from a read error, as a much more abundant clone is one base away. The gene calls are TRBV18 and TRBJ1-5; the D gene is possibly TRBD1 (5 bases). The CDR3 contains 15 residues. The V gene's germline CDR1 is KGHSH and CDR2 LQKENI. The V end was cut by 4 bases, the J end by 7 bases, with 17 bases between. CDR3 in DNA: TGTGCCAGCTCACACCCGGGGGGTGTCGGACAGCCCCAGCATTTT. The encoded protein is CASSHPGGVGQPQHF.

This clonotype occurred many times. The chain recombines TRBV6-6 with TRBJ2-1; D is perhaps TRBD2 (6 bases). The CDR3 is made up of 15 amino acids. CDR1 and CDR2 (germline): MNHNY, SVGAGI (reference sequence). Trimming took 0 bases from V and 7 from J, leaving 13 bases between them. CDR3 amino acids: CASSYSAGRKNEQFF. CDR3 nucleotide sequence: TGTGCCAGCAGTTACTCGGCGGGACGGAAGAATGAGCAGTTCTTC.

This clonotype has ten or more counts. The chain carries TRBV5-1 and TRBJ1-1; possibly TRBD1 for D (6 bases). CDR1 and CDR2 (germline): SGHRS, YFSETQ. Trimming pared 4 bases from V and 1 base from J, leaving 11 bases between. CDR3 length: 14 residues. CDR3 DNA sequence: TGCGCCAGCAGCCCCGGGACACCGAACACTGAAGCTTTCTTT. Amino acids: CASSPGTPNTEAFF.

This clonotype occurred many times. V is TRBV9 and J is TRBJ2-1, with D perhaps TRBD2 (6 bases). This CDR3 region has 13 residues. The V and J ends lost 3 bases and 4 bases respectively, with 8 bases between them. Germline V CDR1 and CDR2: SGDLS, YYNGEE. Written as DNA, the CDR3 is TGTGCCAGCAGCGCCCGGGGGTACAATGAGCAGTTCTTC. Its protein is CASSARGYNEQFF.

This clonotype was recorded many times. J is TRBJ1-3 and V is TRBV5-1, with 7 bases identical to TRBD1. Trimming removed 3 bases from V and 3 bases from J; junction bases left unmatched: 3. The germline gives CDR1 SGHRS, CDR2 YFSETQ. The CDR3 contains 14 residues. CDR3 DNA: TGCGCCAGCAGCTCGACAGGGTTTGGAAACACCATATATTTT. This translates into CASSSTGFGNTIYF. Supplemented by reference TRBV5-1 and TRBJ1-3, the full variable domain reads KAGVTQTPRYLIKTRGQQVTLSCSPISGHRSVSWYQQTPGQGLQFLFEYFSETQRNKGNFPGRFSGRQFSNSRSEMNVSTLELGDSALYLCASSSTGFGNTIYFGEGSWLTVV.

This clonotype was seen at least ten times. In DNA, the CDR3 is TGTGCCAGCAGCCTATTTACTAGTTCCGATGAGCAGTTCTTC. Encoded protein: CASSLFTSSDEQFF. The rearrangement links TRBV7-8 to TRBJ2-1, with TRBD2 as a possible D gene (5 bases). V lost 5 bases and J lost 8, with 16 bases in between. CDR1 and CDR2 from the germline V gene are SGHVS and FQNEAQ. The CDR3 sequence is 14 residues long.

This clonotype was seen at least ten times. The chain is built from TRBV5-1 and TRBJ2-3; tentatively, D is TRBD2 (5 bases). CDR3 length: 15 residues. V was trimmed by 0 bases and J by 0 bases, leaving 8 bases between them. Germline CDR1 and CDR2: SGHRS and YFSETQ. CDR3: CASSLDPGSTDTQYF. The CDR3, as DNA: TGCGCCAGCAGCTTGGACCCGGGGAGCACAGATACGCAGTATTTT.

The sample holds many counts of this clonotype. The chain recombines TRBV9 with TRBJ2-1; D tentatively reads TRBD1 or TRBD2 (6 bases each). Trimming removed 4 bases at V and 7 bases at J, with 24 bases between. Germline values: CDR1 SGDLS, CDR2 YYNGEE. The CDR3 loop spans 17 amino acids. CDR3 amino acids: CASSPKGGTFALNEQFF. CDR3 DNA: TGTGCCAGCAGCCCTAAAGGGGGGACTTTCGCACTGAATGAGCAGTTCTTC. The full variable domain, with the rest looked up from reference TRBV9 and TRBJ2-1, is DSGVTQTPKHLITATGQRVTLRCSPRSGDLSVYWYQQSLDQGLQFLIQYYNGEERAKGNILERFSAQQFPDLHSELNLSSLELGDSALYFCASSPKGGTFALNEQFFGPGTRLTVL.

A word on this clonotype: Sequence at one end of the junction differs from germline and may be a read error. CDR3 residues: CASSQDGGQGTEVLF. Written as DNA, the CDR3 is TGCGCCAGCAGCCAAGACGGGGGTCAGGGCACTGAAGTTCTCTTT. The genes are TRBV4-1 and TRBJ1-1; TRBD1 might be the D (5 bases). The germline CDR1 and CDR2 sequences are MGHRA and YSYEKL. This CDR3 region has 15 residues.

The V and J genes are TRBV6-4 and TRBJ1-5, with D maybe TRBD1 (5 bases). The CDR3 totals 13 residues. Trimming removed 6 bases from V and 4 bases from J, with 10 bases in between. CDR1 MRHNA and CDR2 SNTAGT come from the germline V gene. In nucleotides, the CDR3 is TGTGCCAGCAGCGTTGGGACGAATCAGCCCCAGCATTTT. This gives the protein CASSVGTNQPQHF.

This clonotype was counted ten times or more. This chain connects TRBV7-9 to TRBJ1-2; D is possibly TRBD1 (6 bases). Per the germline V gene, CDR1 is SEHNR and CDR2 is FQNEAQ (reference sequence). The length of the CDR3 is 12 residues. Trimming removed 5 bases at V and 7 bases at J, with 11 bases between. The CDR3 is CASSGGQFGYTF. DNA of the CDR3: TGTGCCAGCAGCGGAGGACAGTTTGGCTACACCTTC.

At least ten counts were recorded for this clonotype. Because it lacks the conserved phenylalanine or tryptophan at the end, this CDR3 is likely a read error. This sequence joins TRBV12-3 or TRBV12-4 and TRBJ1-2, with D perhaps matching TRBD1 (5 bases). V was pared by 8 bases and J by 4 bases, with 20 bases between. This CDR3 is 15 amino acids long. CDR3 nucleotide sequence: TGTGCCAGCGGTGACGGAATTGGGGGAGGCTATGGCTACACCCTC. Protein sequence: CASGDGIGGGYGYTL.

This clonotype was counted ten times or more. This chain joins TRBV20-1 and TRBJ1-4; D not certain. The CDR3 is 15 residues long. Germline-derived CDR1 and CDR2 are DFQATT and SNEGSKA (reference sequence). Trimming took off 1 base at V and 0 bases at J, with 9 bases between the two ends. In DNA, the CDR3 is TGCAGTGCTAGAGGGCCCGGTGCAACTAATGAAAAACTGTTTTTT. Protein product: CSARGPGATNEKLFF.

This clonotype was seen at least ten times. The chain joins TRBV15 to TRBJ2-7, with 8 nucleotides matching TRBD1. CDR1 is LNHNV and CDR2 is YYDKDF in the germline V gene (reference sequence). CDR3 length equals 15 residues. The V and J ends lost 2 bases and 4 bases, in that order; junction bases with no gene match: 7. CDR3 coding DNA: TGTGCCACCAGCAGACCCGGGACAGGTTTTTACGAGCAGTACTTC. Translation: CATSRPGTGFYEQYF.

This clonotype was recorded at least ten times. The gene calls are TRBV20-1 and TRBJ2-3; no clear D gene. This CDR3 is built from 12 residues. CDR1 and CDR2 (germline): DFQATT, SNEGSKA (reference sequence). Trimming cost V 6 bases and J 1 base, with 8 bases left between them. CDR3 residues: CSAPMGTDTQYF. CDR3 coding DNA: TGCAGTGCGCCTATGGGCACAGATACGCAGTATTTT.

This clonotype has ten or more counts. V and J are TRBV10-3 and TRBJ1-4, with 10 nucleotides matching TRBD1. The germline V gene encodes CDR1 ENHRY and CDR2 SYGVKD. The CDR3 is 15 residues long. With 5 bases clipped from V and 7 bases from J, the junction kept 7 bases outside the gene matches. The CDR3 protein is CAISRDRGRVEKLFF. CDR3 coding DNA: TGTGCCATCAGTCGGGACAGGGGAAGAGTTGAAAAACTGTTTTTT.

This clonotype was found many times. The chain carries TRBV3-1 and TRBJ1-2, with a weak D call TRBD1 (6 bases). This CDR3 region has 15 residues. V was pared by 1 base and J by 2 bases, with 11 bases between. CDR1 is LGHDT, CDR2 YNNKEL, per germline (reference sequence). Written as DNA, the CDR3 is TGTGCCAGCAGCCAAGGGGGGGCCCCCAACTATGGCTACACCTTC. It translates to CASSQGGAPNYGYTF.

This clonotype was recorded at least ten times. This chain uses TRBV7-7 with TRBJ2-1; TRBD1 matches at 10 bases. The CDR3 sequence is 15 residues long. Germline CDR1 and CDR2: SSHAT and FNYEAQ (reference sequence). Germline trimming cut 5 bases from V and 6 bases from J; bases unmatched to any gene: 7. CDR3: CASSPDRGRVNEQFF. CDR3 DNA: TGTGCCAGCAGCCCCGACAGGGGGCGCGTCAATGAGCAGTTCTTC.

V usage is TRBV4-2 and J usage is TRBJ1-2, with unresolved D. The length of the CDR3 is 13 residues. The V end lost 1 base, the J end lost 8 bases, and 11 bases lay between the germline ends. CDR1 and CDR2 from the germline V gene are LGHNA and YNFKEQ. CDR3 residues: CASSQGTGRGYTF. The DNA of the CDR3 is TGTGCCAGCAGCCAAGGGACCGGGAGGGGCTACACCTTC.

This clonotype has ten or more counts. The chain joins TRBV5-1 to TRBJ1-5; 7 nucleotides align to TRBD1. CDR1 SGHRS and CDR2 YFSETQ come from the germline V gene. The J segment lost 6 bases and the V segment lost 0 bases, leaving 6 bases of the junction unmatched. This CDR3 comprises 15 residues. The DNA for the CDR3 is TGCGCCAGCAGCTTGGAGGGGGCGCGACTTCAGCCCCAGCATTTT. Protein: CASSLEGARLQPQHF.

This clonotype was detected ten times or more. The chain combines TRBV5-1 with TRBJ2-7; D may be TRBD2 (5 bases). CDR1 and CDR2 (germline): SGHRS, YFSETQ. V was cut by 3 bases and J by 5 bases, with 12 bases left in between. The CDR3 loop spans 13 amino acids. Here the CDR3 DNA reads TGCGCCAGCAGCTCGGAGGTATTGAACGAGCAGTACTTC. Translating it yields CASSSEVLNEQYF.

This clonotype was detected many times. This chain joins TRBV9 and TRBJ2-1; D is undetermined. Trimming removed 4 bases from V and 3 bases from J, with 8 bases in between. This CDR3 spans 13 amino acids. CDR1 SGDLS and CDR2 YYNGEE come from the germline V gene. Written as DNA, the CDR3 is TGTGCCAGCAGCCCCGACTTCTACAATGAGCAGTTCTTC. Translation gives CASSPDFYNEQFF.